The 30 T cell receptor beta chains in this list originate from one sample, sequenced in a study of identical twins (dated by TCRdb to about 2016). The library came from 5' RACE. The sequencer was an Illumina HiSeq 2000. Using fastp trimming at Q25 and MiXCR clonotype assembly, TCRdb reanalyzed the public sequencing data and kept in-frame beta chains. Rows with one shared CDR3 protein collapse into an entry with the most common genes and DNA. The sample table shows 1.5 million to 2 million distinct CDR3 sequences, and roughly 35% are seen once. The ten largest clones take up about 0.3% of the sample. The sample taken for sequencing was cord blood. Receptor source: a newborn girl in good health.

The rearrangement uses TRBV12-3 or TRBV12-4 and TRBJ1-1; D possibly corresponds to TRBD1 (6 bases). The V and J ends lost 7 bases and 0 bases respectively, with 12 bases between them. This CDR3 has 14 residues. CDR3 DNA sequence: TGTGCCAGCATCCCGGGGGCGATGAACACTGAAGCTTTCTTT. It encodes CASIPGAMNTEAFF.

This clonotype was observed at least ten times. CDR3 amino acids: CASSLALAGAYEQYF. In DNA, the CDR3 is TGTGCCAGCAGTTTAGCGCTAGCGGGGGCGTACGAGCAGTACTTC. V is TRBV12-3 or TRBV12-4 and J is TRBJ2-7, with 10 nucleotides matching TRBD2. The V segment lost 0 bases and the J segment 4 bases; nucleotides outside the gene matches: 3. The CDR3 is made up of 15 amino acids.

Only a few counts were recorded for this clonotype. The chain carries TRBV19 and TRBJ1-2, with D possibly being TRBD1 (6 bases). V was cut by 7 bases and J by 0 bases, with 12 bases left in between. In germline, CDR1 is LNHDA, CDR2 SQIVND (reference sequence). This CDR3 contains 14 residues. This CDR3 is CASTDRLANYGYTF. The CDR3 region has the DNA TGTGCCAGTACCGACAGGCTAGCTAACTATGGCTACACCTTC.

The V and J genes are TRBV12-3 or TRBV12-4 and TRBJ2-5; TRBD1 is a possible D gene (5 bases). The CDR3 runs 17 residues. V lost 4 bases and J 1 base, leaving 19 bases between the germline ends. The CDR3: CASSYLLSSDIQETQYF. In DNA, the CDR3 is TGTGCCAGCAGTTACCTCCTTTCGTCGGACATCCAAGAGACCCAGTACTTC.

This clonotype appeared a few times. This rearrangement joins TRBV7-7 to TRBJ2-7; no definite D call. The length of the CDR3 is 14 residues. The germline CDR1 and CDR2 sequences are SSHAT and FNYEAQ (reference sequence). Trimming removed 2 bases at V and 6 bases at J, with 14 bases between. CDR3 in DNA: TGTGCCAGCAGCTTATCTCCGCTCTCCGGCGAGCAGTACTTC. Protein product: CASSLSPLSGEQYF. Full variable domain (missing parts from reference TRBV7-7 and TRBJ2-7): GAGVSQSPRYKVTKRGQDVTLRCDPISSHATLYWYQQALGQGPEFLTYFNYEAQPDKSGLPSDRFSAERPEGSISTLTIQRTEQRDSAMYRCASSLSPLSGEQYFGPGTRLTVT.

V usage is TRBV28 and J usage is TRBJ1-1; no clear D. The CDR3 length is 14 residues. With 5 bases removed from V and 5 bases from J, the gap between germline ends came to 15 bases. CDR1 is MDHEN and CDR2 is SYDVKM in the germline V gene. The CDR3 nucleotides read TGTGCCAGCAGTCCTCCTGGGTTTACGACTGAAGCTTTCTTT. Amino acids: CASSPPGFTTEAFF.

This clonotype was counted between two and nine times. CDR3 DNA sequence: TGCAGCGTTGAAGGTTTGACAGGGACTAGCGGGTACAATGAGCAGTACTTC. This encodes CSVEGLTGTSGYNEQYF. The J gene is TRBJ2-7, the V gene TRBV29-1; 12 bases line up with TRBD2. V dropped 1 base and J dropped 7; count of bases not matched to a gene: 14. Germline V CDR1 and CDR2: SQVTM, ANQGSEA. The CDR3 extends over 17 amino acids.

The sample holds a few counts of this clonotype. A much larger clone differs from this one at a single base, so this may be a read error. The CDR3 loop reads CASSSSKTQYF. The CDR3 DNA follows: TGTGCCAGCAGTTCCTCGAAGACCCAGTACTTC. V and J are TRBV12-3 or TRBV12-4 and TRBJ2-5; D gene unclear. The CDR3 has 11 residues. The V end lost 4 bases, the J end lost 6 bases, and 6 bases lay between the germline ends.

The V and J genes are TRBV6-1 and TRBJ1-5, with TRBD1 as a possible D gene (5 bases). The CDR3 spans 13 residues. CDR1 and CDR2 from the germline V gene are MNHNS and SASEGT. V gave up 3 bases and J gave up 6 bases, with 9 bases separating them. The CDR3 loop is CASSERDGQPQHF. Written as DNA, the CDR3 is TGTGCCAGCAGTGAGAGGGACGGTCAGCCCCAGCATTTT.

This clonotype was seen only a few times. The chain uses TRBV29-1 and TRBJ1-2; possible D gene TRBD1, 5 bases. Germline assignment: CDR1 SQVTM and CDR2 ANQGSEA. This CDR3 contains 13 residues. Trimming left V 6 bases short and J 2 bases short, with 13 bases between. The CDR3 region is CSVATGTNYGYTF. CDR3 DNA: TGCAGCGTCGCTACCGGGACGAACTATGGCTACACCTTC.

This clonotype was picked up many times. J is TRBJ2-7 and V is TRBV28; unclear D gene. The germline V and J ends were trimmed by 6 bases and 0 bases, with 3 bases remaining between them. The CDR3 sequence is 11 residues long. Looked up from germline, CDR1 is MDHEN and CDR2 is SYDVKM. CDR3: CASRNSYEQYF. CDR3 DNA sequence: TGTGCCAGCAGAAACTCCTACGAGCAGTACTTC.

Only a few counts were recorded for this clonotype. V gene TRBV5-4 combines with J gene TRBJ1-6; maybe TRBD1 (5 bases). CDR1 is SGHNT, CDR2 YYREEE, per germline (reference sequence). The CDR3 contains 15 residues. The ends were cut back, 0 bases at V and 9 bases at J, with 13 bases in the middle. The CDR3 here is CASSLGASGSSPLHF. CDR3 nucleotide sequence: TGTGCCAGCAGCTTGGGGGCATCAGGGTCTTCACCCCTCCACTTT.

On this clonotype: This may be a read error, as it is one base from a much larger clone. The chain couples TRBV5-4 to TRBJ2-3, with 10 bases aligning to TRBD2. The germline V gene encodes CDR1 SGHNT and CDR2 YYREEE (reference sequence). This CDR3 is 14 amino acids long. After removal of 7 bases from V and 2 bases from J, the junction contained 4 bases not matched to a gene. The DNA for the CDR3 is TGTGCCAGCGGACTAGCGGAGGACACAGATACGCAGTATTTT. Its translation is CASGLAEDTDTQYF.

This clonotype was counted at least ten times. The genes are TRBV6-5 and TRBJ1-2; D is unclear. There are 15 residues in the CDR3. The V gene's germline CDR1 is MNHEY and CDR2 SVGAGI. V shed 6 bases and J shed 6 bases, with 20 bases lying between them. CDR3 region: CASRTLWGFGNGYTF. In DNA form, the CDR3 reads TGTGCCAGCAGAACACTCTGGGGTTTTGGGAATGGCTACACCTTC.

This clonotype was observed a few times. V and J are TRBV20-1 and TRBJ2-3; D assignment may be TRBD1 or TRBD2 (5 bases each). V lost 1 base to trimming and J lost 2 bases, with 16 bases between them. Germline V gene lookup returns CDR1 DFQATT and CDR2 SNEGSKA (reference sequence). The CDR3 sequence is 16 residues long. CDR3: CSARGDVASYTDTQYF. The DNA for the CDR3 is TGCAGTGCTAGAGGGGACGTCGCTAGCTACACAGATACGCAGTATTTT.

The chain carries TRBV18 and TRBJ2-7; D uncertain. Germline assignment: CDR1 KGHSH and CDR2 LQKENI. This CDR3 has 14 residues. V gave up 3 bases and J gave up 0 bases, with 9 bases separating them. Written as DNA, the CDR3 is TGTGCCAGCTCACCGCTGGAGAGCTCCTACGAGCAGTACTTC. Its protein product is CASSPLESSYEQYF.

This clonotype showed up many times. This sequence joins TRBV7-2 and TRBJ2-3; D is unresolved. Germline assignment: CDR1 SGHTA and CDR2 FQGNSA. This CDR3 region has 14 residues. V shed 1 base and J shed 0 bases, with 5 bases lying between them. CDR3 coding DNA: TGTGCCAGCAGCTTAGGGTTTAGCACAGATACGCAGTATTTT. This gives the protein CASSLGFSTDTQYF.

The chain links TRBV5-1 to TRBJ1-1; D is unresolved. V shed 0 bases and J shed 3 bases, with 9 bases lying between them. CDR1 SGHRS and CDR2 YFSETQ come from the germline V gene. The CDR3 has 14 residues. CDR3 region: CASSLGQRDTEAFF. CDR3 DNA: TGCGCCAGCAGCTTGGGTCAACGAGACACTGAAGCTTTCTTT.

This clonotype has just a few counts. CDR3 bases: TGCAGCGTTGATCCCAGAACTGAAGCTTTCTTT. This translates into CSVDPRTEAFF. The V call is TRBV29-1, the J call TRBJ1-1; no clear D. Germline values: CDR1 SQVTM, CDR2 ANQGSEA. This CDR3 has 11 amino acids. V was pared by 3 bases and J by 5 bases, with 7 bases between. The full variable domain, rest sourced from reference TRBV29-1 and TRBJ1-1, is SAVISQKPSRDICQRGTSLTIQCQVDSQVTMMFWYRQQPGQSLTLIATANQGSEATYESGFVIDKFPISRPNLTFSTLTVSNMSPEDSSIYLCSVDPRTEAFFGQGTRLTVV.

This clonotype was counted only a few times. The DNA of the CDR3 is TGTGCCAGCAGCTTAGATTCTAGGTGGGAGCAGTACTTC. This sequence encodes CASSLDSRWEQYF. This sequence joins TRBV11-2 and TRBJ2-7; D ambiguous. In germline, CDR1 is SGHAT, CDR2 FQNNGV. The CDR3 loop spans 13 amino acids. V was cut by 0 bases and J by 7 bases, with 10 bases left in between.

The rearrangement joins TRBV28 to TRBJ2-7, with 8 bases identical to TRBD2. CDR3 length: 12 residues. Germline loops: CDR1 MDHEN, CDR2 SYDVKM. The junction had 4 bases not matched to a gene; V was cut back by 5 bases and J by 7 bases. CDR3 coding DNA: TGTGCCAGCAGTGAACTAGCGGAAGAGCAGTACTTC. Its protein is CASSELAEEQYF.

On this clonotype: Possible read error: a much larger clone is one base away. The CDR3 protein is CASRELITATQYF. CDR3 bases: TGTGCCAGCAGAGAACTGATTACCGCCACGCAGTATTTT. The chain uses TRBV12-3 or TRBV12-4 and TRBJ2-3; D uncertain. The CDR3 has 13 residues. The V end was cut by 6 bases, the J end by 9 bases, with 16 bases between.

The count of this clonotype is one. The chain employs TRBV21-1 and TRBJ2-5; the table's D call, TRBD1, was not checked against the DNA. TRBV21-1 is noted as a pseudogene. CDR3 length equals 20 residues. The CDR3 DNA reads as TGTGCCAGCAGCAAAGTGATAGGGGGGCGCGCGACTAGGGAAGAAGTAGAGCAGTACTTC. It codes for CASSKVIGGRATREEVEQYF.

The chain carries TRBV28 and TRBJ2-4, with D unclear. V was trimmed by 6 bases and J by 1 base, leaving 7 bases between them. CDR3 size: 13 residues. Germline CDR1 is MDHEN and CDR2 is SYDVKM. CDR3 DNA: TGTGCCAGCAGAGACTGGGCCAAAAACATTCAGTACTTC. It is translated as CASRDWAKNIQYF.

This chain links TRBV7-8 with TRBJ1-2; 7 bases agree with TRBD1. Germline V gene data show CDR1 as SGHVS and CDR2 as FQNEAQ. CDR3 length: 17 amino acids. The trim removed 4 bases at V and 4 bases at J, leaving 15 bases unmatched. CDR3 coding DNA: TGTGCCAGCAGCTCCACCCACCAACGACAGGGAGCCTATGGCTACACCTTC. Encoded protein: CASSSTHQRQGAYGYTF. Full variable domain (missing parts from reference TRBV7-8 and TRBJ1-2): GAGVSQSPRYKVAKRGQDVALRCDPISGHVSLFWYQQALGQGPEFLTYFQNEAQLDKSGLPSDRFFAERPEGSVSTLKIQRTQQEDSAVYLCASSSTHQRQGAYGYTFGSGTRLTVV.

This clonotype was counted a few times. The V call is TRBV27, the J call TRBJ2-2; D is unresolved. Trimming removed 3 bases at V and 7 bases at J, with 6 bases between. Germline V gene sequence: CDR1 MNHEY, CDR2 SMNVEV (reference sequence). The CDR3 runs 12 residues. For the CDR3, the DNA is TGTGCCAGCAGTTTTTGGAACGGGGAGCTGTTTTTT. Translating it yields CASSFWNGELFF.

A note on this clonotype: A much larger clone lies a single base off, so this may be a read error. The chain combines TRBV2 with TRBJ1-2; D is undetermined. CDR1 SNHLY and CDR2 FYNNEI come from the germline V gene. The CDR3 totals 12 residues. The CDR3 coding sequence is TGTGCCGGCAGTGAATCCGACTATGGCTACACCTTC. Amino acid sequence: CAGSESDYGYTF.

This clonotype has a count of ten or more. As DNA, the CDR3 is TGTGCCAGCAGTTTAGGCACACAGCAATGGGGAGAGCAGTACTTC. Translating it yields CASSLGTQQWGEQYF. The chain carries TRBV28 and TRBJ2-7; D is undetermined. V was cut by 2 bases and J by 7 bases, with 18 bases left in between. From germline, CDR1 is MDHEN and CDR2 SYDVKM. The CDR3 is 15 amino acids.

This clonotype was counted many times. The CDR3 nucleotides read TGTGCCAGCAGTGAAGAAGACCATACGCAGTATTTT. This codes for CASSEEDHTQYF. The V call is TRBV2, the J call TRBJ2-3; unclear D gene. The germline CDR1 and CDR2 sequences are SNHLY and FYNNEI. Between the trimmed V and J ends, which lost 1 base and 7 bases, there was a span of 6 bases. The CDR3 runs 12 residues.

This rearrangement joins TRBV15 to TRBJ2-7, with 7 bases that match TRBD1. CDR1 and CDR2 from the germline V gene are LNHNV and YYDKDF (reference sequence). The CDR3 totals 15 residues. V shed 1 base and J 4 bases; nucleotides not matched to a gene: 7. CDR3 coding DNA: TGTGCCACCAGCAGAGGTAAGGGGGCAAATTACGAGCAGTACTTC. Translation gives CATSRGKGANYEQYF.